This T cell receptor (beta chain) stems from a study of T cells in Graves' hyperthyroidism and ophthalmopathy. TCR beta CDR3 regions were amplified from RNA. The TCR CDR3 first-round RT-PCR relied on the HTBI primer set. Each CDR3 protein is one row after TCRdb ran MiXCR on the multiplex PCR reads. Of hundreds of thousands of distinct CDR3 sequences listed, approximately 15% were seen once; the top ten hold around 14%. At least ten counts were recorded for this clonotype. V lost 0 bases and J 11 bases, leaving 16 bases between the germline ends. The germline CDR1 and CDR2 sequences are SGHAT and FQNNGV. The CDR3 length is 14 residues.

This TCR derives from a man younger than 35 with Graves' ophthalmopathy. The sample taken for sequencing was blood. The rearrangement links TRBV11-2 to TRBJ1-1; the D is unclear. CDR3 nucleotide sequence: TGTGCCAGCAGCTTAGATTTTTTAGGCCTTACCGCTTTCTTT. Protein sequence: CASSLDFLGLTAFF.